This is a list of T cell receptor beta chains from one sample in a study of T-cell reconstitution after alpha-beta-depleted transplantation in children. Each CDR3 protein gets one entry after TCRdb re-called the PCR reads with MiXCR. This table has approximately 420,000 distinct CDR3 sequences, around 9.9% appearing once. The input for sequencing was PBMCs from the stem cell graft donor, taken from the stem cell graft. The origin of the receptors is a human donor who donated a stem cell graft to a child with acute myeloid leukemia. Each CDR3 is given with its conserved first and last residue. D genes are given only for firm matches. Clone size appears in some rows only: once, few, many, or a class for an expanded clone.

NA,TRBJ2-3,few,TRBV20-1,CSARDPGLSTDTQYF,TGCAGTGCTAGAGATCCGGGACTCAGCACAGATACGCAGTATTTT
TRBD1,TRBJ2-5,few,TRBV24-1,CATSDTTGVGETQYF,TGTGCCACCAGTGACACCACAGGGGTCGGGGAGACCCAGTACTTC
NA,TRBJ2-1,many,TRBV3-1,CASRTNWQFF,TGTGCCAGCCGGACTAATTGGCAGTTCTTC
NA,TRBJ2-6,few,TRBV28,CASSSPQGGYSGANVLTF,TGTGCCAGCAGTTCCCCTCAGGGGGGTTACTCTGGGGCCAACGTCCTGACTTTC
NA,TRBJ2-3,NA,TRBV2,CASYGYLTDTQYF,TGTGCCAGCTACGGCTACCTCACAGATACGCAGTATTTT
TRBD1,TRBJ1-5,NA,TRBV25-1,CASTRGFGRGQRRVDQPQHF,TGTGCCAGCACCCGAGGGTTCGGCAGGGGGCAAAGGAGAGTGGATCAGCCCCAGCATTTT
TRBD2,TRBJ2-3,NA,TRBV29-1,CSTDRGGTTDTQYF,TGCAGCACCGATCGCGGGGGGACAACGGATACGCAGTATTTT
NA,TRBJ2-1,NA,TRBV20-1,CSARIAVPGNEQFF,TGCAGTGCTAGGATAGCGGTTCCAGGCAATGAGCAGTTCTTC
TRBD2,TRBJ2-3,few,TRBV29-1,CSVEDPSGGHTDTQYF,TGCAGCGTTGAAGATCCTAGCGGGGGCCACACAGATACGCAGTATTTT
TRBD1,TRBJ2-1,NA,TRBV7-8,CASSHYRDRGYNEQFF,TGTGCCAGCAGCCACTACCGGGACAGGGGATACAATGAGCAGTTCTTC
TRBD1,TRBJ2-1,NA,TRBV5-5,CASSKTGGYNEQFF,TGTGCCAGCAGCAAGACAGGGGGCTACAATGAGCAGTTCTTC
NA,TRBJ2-5,many,TRBV3-2,CASSQGAGDQETQYF,TGTGCCAGCAGCCAGGGGGCGGGGGACCAAGAGACCCAGTACTTC
NA,TRBJ2-7,few,TRBV5-1,CASSLMRTEQYF,TGCGCCAGCAGCTTGATGAGAACCGAGCAGTACTTC
NA,TRBJ2-2,many,TRBV9,CASSPGWGNGELFF,TGTGCCAGCAGCCCCGGGTGGGGAAACGGGGAGCTGTTTTTT
NA,TRBJ2-5,NA,TRBV29-1,CSVERQQETQYF,TGCAGCGTTGAGCGGCAGCAAGAGACCCAGTACTTC
NA,TRBJ2-7,NA,TRBV12-3/TRBV12-4,CASSFGEYPQGYEQYF,TGTGCCAGCAGTTTCGGGGAGTATCCTCAGGGCTACGAGCAGTACTTC
NA,TRBJ1-2,NA,TRBV2,CASSPTSGSAYTF,TGTGCCAGCAGTCCTACCTCAGGGTCTGCCTACACCTTC
NA,TRBJ2-5,NA,TRBV7-2,CASSLGDEQETQYF,TGTGCCAGCAGCTTAGGGGACGAGCAAGAGACCCAGTACTTC
NA,TRBJ1-5,NA,TRBV27,CASSFSGVGQPQHF,TGTGCCAGCAGTTTTTCAGGGGTCGGTCAGCCCCAGCATTTT
TRBD2,TRBJ2-3,few,TRBV30,CAWSAGGSGSSDTQYF,TGTGCCTGGAGTGCTGGCGGTAGCGGGAGTTCAGATACGCAGTATTTT
NA,TRBJ1-5,many,TRBV5-1,CASSLWGGFNQPQHF,TGCGCCAGCAGCTTGTGGGGCGGTTTTAATCAGCCCCAGCATTTT
TRBD1,TRBJ1-2,few,TRBV27,CASRPLGTAINYGYTF,TGTGCCAGCAGGCCGCTTGGGACAGCAATTAACTATGGCTACACCTTC
NA,TRBJ1-2,NA,TRBV10-1,CASSESMGYGYTF,TGCGCCAGCAGTGAGTCGATGGGTTATGGCTACACCTTC
TRBD1,TRBJ2-2,NA,TRBV5-1,CASSLDGTGSTGELFF,TGCGCCAGCAGCTTGGATGGGACAGGTAGCACCGGGGAGCTGTTTTTT
TRBD2,TRBJ2-1,NA,TRBV12-3/TRBV12-4,CASSSSAGGSSNEQFF,TGTGCCAGCAGTTCGTCAGCGGGGGGGTCTTCGAATGAGCAGTTCTTC
TRBD1,TRBJ2-5,NA,TRBV12-3/TRBV12-4,CASGGDRERETQYF,TGTGCCAGCGGTGGGGACAGGGAAAGAGAGACCCAGTACTTC
TRBD1,TRBJ2-1,NA,TRBV5-5,CASMRASGTASEQFF,TGTGCCAGCATGCGGGCCTCCGGGACAGCCTCTGAGCAGTTCTTC
NA,TRBJ2-7,few,TRBV11-2,CASSRSGVSYEQYF,TGTGCCAGCAGTCGTAGTGGGGTCTCCTACGAGCAGTACTTC
NA,TRBJ1-2,NA,TRBV5-6,CASSLLRDNYGYTF,TGTGCCAGCAGCTTGCTCAGGGATAACTATGGCTACACCTTC
TRBD1,TRBJ2-1,NA,TRBV12-3/TRBV12-4,CASRPRDSEQFF,TGTGCCAGCAGGCCCCGGGACAGCGAGCAGTTCTTC
TRBD1,TRBJ1-6,few,TRBV25-1,CASSRQGAGSPLHF,TGTGCCAGCAGTCGACAGGGGGCTGGTTCACCCCTCCACTTT
NA,TRBJ2-7,few,TRBV2,CASSEGVRTHEQYF,TGTGCCAGCAGTGAAGGAGTAAGGACCCACGAGCAGTACTTC
NA,TRBJ2-1,NA,TRBV27,CASSSGTMAQFF,TGTGCCAGCAGTTCCGGGACAATGGCGCAGTTCTTC
TRBD1,TRBJ2-7,NA,TRBV20-1,CSARRGQGQGEQYF,TGCAGTGCTAGGAGAGGACAGGGCCAAGGGGAGCAGTACTTC
NA,TRBJ2-5,NA,TRBV6-5,CASSYNKETQYF,TGTGCCAGCAGTTACAACAAAGAGACCCAGTACTTC
NA,TRBJ2-1,many,TRBV5-1,CASSPETGSYNEQFF,TGCGCCAGCAGCCCAGAAACAGGAAGCTACAATGAGCAGTTCTTC
TRBD1,TRBJ1-5,few,TRBV6-5,CASSSHPSPGQGNQPQHF,TGTGCCAGCAGTTCGCACCCGTCCCCGGGACAGGGCAATCAGCCCCAGCATTTT
NA,TRBJ2-2,NA,TRBV10-3,CAIMNTGELFF,TGTGCCATAATGAACACCGGGGAGCTGTTTTTT
TRBD1,TRBJ1-1,NA,TRBV12-3/TRBV12-4,CASSWGQQSTEAFF,TGTGCCAGCAGTTGGGGACAGCAATCCACTGAAGCTTTCTTT
NA,TRBJ2-3,NA,TRBV12-3/TRBV12-4,CASSLGASGTDTQYF,TGTGCCAGCAGTTTGGGAGCCTCGGGCACAGATACGCAGTATTTT
NA,TRBJ2-3,many,TRBV5-1,CASSQGRADTQYF,TGCGCCAGCAGTCAGGGGAGGGCAGATACGCAGTATTTT